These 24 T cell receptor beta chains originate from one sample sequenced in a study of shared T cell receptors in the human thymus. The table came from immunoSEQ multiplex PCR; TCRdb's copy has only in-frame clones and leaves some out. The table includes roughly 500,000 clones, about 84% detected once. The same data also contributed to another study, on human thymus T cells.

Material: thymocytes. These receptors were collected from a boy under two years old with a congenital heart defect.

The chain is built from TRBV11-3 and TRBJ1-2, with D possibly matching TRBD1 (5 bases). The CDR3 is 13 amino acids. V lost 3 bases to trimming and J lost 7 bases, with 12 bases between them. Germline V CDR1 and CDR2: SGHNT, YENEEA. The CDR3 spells CASSLGGRAGYTF. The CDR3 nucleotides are TGTGCCAGCAGCTTGGGGGGTAGGGCTGGCTACACCTTC.

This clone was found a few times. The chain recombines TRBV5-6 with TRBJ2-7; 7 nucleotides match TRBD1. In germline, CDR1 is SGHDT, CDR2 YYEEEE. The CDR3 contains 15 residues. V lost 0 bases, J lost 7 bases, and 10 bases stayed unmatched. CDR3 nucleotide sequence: TGTGCCAGCAGCTTGGAGGGACAGCCAACGAGGGAGCAGTACTTC. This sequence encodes CASSLEGQPTREQYF.

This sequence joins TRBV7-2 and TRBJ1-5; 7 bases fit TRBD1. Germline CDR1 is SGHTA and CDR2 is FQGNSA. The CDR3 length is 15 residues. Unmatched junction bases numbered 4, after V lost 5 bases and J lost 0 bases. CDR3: CASSRDRYSNQPQHF. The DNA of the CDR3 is TGTGCCAGCAGCAGGGACAGATATAGCAATCAGCCCCAGCATTTT.

CDR3 sequence reads: CASTAAGATYNEQFF. The CDR3 DNA is TGTGCCAGCACAGCAGCGGGAGCAACCTACAATGAGCAGTTCTTC. V is TRBV2 and J is TRBJ2-1; 8 bases match TRBD2. The junction had 7 bases not matched to a gene; V was cut back by 7 bases and J by 2 bases. Germline lookup yields CDR1 SNHLY and CDR2 FYNNEI. The CDR3 is 15 amino acids.

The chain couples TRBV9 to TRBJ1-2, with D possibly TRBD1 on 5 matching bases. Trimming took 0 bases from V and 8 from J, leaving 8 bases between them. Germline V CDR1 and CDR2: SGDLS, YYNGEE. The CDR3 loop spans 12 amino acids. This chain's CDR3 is CASSVGGVGYTF. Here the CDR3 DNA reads TGTGCCAGCAGCGTAGGGGGGGTCGGCTACACCTTC.

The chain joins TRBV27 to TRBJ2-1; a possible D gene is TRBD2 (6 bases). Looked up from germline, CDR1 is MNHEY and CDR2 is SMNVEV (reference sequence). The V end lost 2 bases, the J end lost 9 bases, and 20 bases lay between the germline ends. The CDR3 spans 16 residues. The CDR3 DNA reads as TGTGCCAGCAGTTTACCACTCCCGGGGAGGTTGATTGAGCAGTTCTTC. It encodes CASSLPLPGRLIEQFF.

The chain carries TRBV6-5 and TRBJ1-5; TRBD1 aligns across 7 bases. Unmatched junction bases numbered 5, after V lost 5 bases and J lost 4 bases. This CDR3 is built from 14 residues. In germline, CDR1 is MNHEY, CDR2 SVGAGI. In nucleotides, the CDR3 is TGTGCCAGCAGTCGGACAGGTCAGAATCAGCCCCAGCATTTT. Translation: CASSRTGQNQPQHF.

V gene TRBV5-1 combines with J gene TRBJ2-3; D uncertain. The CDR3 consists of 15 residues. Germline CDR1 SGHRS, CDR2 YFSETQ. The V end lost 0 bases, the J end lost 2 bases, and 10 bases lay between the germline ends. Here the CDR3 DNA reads TGCGCCAGCAGCTTGGCCGCGAATTTCACAGATACGCAGTATTTT. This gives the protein CASSLAANFTDTQYF.

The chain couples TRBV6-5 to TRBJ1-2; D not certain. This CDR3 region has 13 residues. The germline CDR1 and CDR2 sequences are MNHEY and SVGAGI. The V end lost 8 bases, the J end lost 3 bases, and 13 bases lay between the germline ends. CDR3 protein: CASRQHADYGYTF. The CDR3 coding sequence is TGTGCCAGCCGACAACACGCTGACTATGGCTACACCTTC.

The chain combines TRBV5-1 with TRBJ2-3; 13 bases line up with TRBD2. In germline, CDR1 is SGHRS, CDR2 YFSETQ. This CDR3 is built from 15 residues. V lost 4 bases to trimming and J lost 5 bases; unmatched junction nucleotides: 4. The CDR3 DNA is TGCGCCAGCAGCCCGGGACTAGCGGGATTAGATACGCAGTATTTT. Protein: CASSPGLAGLDTQYF.

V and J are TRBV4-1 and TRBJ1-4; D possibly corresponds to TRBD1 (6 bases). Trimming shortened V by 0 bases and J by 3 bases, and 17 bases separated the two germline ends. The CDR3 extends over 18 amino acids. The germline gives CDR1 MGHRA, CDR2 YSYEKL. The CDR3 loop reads CASSQEWGRGGPNEKLFF. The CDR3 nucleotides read TGCGCCAGCAGCCAAGAATGGGGCAGGGGAGGGCCTAATGAAAAACTGTTTTTT.

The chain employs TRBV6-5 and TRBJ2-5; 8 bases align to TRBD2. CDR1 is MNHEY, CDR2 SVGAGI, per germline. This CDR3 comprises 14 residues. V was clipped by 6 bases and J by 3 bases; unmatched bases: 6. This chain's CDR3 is CASRPTSGKETQYF. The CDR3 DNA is TGTGCCAGCAGGCCTACTAGCGGAAAAGAGACCCAGTACTTC.

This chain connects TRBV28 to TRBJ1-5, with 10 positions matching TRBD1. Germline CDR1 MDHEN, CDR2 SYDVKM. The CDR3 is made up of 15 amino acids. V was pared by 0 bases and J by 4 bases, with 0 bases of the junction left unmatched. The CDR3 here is CASSLWDRGNQPQHF. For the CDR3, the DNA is TGTGCCAGCAGTTTATGGGACAGGGGGAATCAGCCCCAGCATTTT.

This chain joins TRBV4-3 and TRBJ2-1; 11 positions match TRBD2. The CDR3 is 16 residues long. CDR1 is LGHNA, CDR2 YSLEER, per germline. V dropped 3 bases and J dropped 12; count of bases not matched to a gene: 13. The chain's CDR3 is CASSHSGTSGRGVQFF. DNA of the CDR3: TGCGCCAGCAGCCATTCTGGGACTAGCGGTCGAGGGGTGCAGTTCTTC.

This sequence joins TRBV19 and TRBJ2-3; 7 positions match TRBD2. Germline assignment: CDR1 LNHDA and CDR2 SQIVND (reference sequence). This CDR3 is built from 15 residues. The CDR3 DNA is TGTGCTGCGGGGGTGGATAGCCCTAGCACAGATACGCAGTATTTT. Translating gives CAAGVDSPSTDTQYF. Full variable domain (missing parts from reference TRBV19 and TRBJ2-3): DGGITQSPKYLFRKEGQNVTLSCEQNLNHDAMYWYRQDPGQGLRLIYYSQIVNDFQKGDIAEGYSVSREKKESFPLTVTSAQKNPTAFYLCAAGVDSPSTDTQYFGPGTRLTVL.

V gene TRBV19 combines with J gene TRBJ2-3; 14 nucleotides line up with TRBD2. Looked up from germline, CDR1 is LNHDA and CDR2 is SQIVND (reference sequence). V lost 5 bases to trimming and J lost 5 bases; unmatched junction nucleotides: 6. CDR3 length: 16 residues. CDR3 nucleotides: TGTGCCAGTAGTTCCCGACTAGCGGGAGGGGAAGATACGCAGTATTTT. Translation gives CASSSRLAGGEDTQYF.

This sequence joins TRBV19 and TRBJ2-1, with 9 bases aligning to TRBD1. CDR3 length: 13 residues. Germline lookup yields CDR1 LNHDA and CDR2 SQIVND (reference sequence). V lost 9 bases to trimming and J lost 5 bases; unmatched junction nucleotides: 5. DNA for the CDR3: TGTGCCAGCGGGACAGGGATTAACAATGAGCAGTTCTTC. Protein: CASGTGINNEQFF.

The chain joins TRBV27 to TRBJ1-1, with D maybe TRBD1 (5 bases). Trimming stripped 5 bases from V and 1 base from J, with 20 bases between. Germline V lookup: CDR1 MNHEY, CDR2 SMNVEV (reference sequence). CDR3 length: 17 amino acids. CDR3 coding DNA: TGTGCCAGCAGTCCGACCCCAGCCAGGGTGGAGAACACTGAAGCTTTCTTT. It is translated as CASSPTPARVENTEAFF.

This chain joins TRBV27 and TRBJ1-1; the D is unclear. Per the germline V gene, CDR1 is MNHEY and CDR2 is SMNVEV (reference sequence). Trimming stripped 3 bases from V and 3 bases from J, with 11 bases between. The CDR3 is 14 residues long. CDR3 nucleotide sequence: TGTGCCAGCAGTTTTAACGGTCGGTACACTGAAGCTTTCTTT. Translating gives CASSFNGRYTEAFF.

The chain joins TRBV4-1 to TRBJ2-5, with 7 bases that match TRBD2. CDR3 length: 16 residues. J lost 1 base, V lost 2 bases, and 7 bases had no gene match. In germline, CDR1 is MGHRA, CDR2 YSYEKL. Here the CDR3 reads CASSQRERDLQETQYF. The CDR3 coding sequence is TGCGCCAGCAGCCAAAGGGAGCGGGACCTCCAAGAGACCCAGTACTTC.

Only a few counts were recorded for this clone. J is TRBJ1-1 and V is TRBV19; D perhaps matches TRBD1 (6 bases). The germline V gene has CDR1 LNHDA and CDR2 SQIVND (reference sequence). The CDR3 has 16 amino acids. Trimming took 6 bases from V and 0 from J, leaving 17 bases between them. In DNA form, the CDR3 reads TGTGCCAGTAGGCCCACAGGGACGGCTATGAACACTGAAGCTTTCTTT. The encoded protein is CASRPTGTAMNTEAFF.

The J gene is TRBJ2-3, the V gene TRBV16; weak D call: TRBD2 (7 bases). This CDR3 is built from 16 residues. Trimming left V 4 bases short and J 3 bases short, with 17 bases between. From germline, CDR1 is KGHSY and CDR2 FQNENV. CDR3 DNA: TGTGCCAGCAGCCTAACACGGGGGGCGCTGACAGATACGCAGTATTTT. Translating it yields CASSLTRGALTDTQYF.

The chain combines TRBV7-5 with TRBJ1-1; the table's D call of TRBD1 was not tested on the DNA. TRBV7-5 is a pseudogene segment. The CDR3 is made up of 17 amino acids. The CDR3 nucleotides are TGTGCCAGAAGCTTAGCTCGGGACAGGGGGCTCCTAGTTGAAGCTTTCTTT. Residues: CARSLARDRGLLVEAFF.

CDR3 nucleotide sequence: TGTGCCAGCAGCTCATCCCCGGGACTAGCGGGAGGCGATGAGCAGTTCTTC. Encoded protein: CASSSSPGLAGGDEQFF. The gene calls are TRBV7-2 and TRBJ2-1, with TRBD2 identical over 15 bases. The trim removed 4 bases at V and 8 bases at J, leaving 9 bases unmatched. Germline V CDR1 and CDR2: SGHTA, FQGNSA. The CDR3 has 17 amino acids. The variable domain in full, with the rest retrieved from reference TRBV7-2 and TRBJ2-1, is GAGVSQSPSNKVTEKGKDVELRCDPISGHTALYWYRQSLGQGLEFLIYFQGNSAPDKSGLPSDRFSAERTGGSVSTLTIQRTQQEDSAVYLCASSSSPGLAGGDEQFFGPGTRLTVL.